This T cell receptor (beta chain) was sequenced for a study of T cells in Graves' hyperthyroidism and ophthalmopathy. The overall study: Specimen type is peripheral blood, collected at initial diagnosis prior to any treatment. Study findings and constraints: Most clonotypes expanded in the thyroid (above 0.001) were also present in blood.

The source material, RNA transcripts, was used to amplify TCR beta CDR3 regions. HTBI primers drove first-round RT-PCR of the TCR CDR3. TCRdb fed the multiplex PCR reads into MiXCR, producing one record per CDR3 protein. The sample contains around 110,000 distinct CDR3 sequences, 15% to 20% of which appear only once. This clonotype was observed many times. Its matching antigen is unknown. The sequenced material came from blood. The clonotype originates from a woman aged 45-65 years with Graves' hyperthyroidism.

In nucleotides, the CDR3 is TGTGCCAGCATTTCTCTGGCAGGGGTCACCGGGGAGCTGTTTTTT. This translates into CASISLAGVTGELFF. The chain combines TRBV6-1 with TRBJ2-2; tentatively, D is TRBD1 (6 bases). The CDR3 loop spans 15 amino acids. From germline, CDR1 is MNHNS and CDR2 SASEGT. V shed 7 bases and J shed 4 bases, with 16 bases lying between them.